This T cell receptor (beta chain) was sequenced during a study of cytomegalovirus exposure and HLA in healthy donors. Study findings and constraints: The study listed 150 to 200 cytomegalovirus-associated TCR beta chains. It has been reported that TCR beta sequences accurately predicted the HLA-A and HLA-B alleles of most subjects.

Germline V lookup: CDR1 GTSNPN, CDR2 SVGIG (reference sequence). J lost 6 bases, V lost 4 bases, and 9 bases had no gene match. CDR3 size: 14 residues. Vbeta (60) and Jbeta (13) primers were used in the PCR. Authors' methods: An analysis that came later counted 70 million to 100 million unique TCR beta chains, approximately 9.9 million shared. The protocol was immunoSEQ multiplex PCR, while the TCRdb copy is restricted to in-frame clones and leaves out a portion. The DNA gave D and trimming, while V, J and clone size come from that table. Of roughly 100,000 clones listed, about three quarters are singletons. With respect to this clone: No antigen is known for it.

This TCR was sampled from a male donor in good health and CMV-seronegative. Sequencing was performed on PBMCs. The V call is TRBV30, the J call TRBJ2-7; 10 nucleotides match TRBD1. The CDR3: CAWILRDRGFEQYF. CDR3 bases: TGTGCCTGGATATTGCGGGACAGGGGTTTCGAGCAGTACTTC.